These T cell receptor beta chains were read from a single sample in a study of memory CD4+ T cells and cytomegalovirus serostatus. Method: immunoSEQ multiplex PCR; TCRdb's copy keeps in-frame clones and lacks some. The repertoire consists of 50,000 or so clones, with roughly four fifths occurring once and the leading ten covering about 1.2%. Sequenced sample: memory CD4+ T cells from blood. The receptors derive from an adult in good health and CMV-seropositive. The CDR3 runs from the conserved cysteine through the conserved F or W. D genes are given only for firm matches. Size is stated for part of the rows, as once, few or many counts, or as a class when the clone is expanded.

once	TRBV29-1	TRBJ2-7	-	CSVRDGTYEQYF	TGCAGCGTTCGAGACGGGACGTACGAGCAGTACTTC
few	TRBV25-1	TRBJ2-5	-	CASSERTHQETQYF	TGTGCCAGCAGTGAAAGGACACATCAAGAGACCCAGTACTTC
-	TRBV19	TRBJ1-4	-	CASRRGGVEKLFF	TGTGCCAGCCGTAGGGGGGGCGTTGAAAAACTGTTTTTT
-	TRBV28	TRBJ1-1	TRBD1	CASSPPGTGEYRNTEAFF	TGTGCCAGCAGCCCCCCCGGGACAGGGGAATATCGAAACACTGAAGCTTTCTTT
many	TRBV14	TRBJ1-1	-	CASSQGARNTEAFF	TGTGCCAGCAGCCAAGGGGCCAGAAACACTGAAGCTTTCTTT
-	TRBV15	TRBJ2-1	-	CATSREYRDNEQFF	TGTGCCACCAGCAGAGAGTACAGGGACAATGAGCAGTTCTTC
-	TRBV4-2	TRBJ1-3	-	CASSQDLRPYSGNTIYF	TGTGCCAGCAGCCAAGATCTGCGGCCCTACTCTGGAAACACCATATATTTT
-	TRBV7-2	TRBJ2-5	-	CASSLRRQIETQYF	TGTGCCAGCAGCTTGCGGCGTCAGATCGAGACCCAGTACTTC
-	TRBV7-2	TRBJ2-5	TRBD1	CASSFNRGETQYF	TGTGCCAGCAGCTTCAACAGGGGGGAGACCCAGTACTTC
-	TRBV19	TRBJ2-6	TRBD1	CASNSRELAHGQGLFGANVLTF	TGTGCCAGTAATTCAAGGGAGTTGGCGCACGGACAGGGGCTTTTTGGGGCCAACGTCCTGACTTTC
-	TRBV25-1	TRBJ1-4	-	CASSDLGRQNEKLFF	TGTGCCAGCAGTGATTTGGGCAGACAGAATGAAAAACTGTTTTTT
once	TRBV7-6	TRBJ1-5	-	CASSLNSPASGDQPQHF	TGTGCCAGCAGCTTAAATTCCCCGGCCTCGGGGGATCAGCCCCAGCATTTT
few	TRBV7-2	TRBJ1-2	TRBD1	CASSARTGGLYGYTF	TGTGCCAGCAGCGCGCGGACAGGGGGCCTCTATGGCTACACCTTC
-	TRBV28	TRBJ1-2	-	CASMGANYGYTF	TGTGCCAGCATGGGTGCGAACTATGGCTACACCTTC
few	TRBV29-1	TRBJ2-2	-	CSVQAVGGWTGELFF	TGCAGCGTCCAAGCTGTGGGGGGATGGACCGGGGAGCTGTTTTTT
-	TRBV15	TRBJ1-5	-	CATSRDVGWGNQPQHF	TGTGCCACCAGCAGAGACGTAGGTTGGGGCAATCAGCCCCAGCATTTT
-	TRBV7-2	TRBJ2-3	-	CASSLEGATDTQYF	TGTGCCAGCAGCTTAGAGGGAGCCACAGATACGCAGTATTTT
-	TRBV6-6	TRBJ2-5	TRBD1	CASSSGTGQETQYF	TGTGCCAGCAGTTCAGGGACAGGACAAGAGACCCAGTACTTC
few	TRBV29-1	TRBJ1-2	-	CSVDYGGRSYGYTF	TGCAGCGTTGATTACGGAGGAAGATCCTATGGCTACACCTTC
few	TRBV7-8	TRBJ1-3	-	CASSFFGSSGNTIYF	TGTGCCAGCAGCTTTTTCGGTAGCTCTGGAAACACCATATATTTT
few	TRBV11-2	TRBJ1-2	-	CASSLDVLSTLNYGYTF	TGTGCCAGCAGCTTAGATGTGTTGTCCACATTAAACTATGGCTACACCTTC
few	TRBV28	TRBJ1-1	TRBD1	CASSLTGGNTEAFF	TGTGCCAGCAGTTTGACAGGGGGGAACACTGAAGCTTTCTTT
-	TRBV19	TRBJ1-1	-	CASSISGSDTEAFF	TGTGCCAGTAGTATTTCCGGGTCGGACACTGAAGCTTTCTTT
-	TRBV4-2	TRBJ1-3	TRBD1	CASSQQGAGGNTIYF	TGTGCCAGCAGCCAACAGGGGGCGGGGGGAAACACCATATATTTT
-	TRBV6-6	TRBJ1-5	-	CASTQGGGNQPQHF	TGTGCCAGCACCCAAGGAGGTGGCAATCAGCCCCAGCATTTT
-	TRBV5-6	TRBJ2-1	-	CASSLIGVLSYNEQFF	TGTGCCAGCAGCTTGATAGGGGTTTTATCCTACAATGAGCAGTTCTTC
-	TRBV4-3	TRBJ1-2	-	CASSHAGVGYTF	TGCGCCAGCAGCCACGCAGGTGTTGGCTACACCTTC
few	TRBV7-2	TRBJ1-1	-	CASSLDRNTEAFF	TGTGCCAGCAGTCTGGACAGGAACACTGAAGCTTTCTTT
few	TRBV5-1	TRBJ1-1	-	CASSQPGETEAFF	TGCGCCAGCAGCCAGCCAGGGGAAACTGAAGCTTTCTTT
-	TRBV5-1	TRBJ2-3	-	CASSPRGQARADTQYF	TGCGCCAGCAGCCCCCGGGGGCAGGCTCGGGCAGATACGCAGTATTTT
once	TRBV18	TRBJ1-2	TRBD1	CASSPTGGPDVVNYGYTF	TGTGCCAGCTCACCTACAGGGGGCCCAGACGTGGTTAACTATGGCTACACCTTC
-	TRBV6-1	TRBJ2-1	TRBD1	CASSGTGVRNEQFF	TGTGCCAGCAGTGGGACAGGGGTTAGGAATGAGCAGTTCTTC
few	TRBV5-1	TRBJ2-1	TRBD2	CASSLLAGSDNEQFF	TGCGCCAGCAGCTTGCTAGCGGGGTCAGACAATGAGCAGTTCTTC
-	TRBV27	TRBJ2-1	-	CASSLRVVRFSYNEQFF	TGTGCCAGCAGTTTACGGGTGGTACGGTTCTCCTACAATGAGCAGTTCTTC
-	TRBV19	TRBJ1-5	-	CASSIGRTERQPQHF	TGTGCCAGTAGTATAGGGCGGACCGAGCGTCAGCCCCAGCATTTT
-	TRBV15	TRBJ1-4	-	CATSRDYGGDEKLFF	TGTGCCACCAGCAGAGATTACGGGGGAGATGAAAAACTGTTTTTT
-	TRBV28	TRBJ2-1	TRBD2	CASSLWRTSGGLGSYNEQFF	TGTGCCAGCAGTTTATGGAGGACTAGCGGGGGGCTTGGATCCTACAATGAGCAGTTCTTC
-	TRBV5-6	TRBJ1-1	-	CASSRNQGGTEAFF	TGTGCCAGCAGCCGAAACCAGGGCGGCACTGAAGCTTTCTTT
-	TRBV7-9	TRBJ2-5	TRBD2	CASSPDGGAAETQYF	TGTGCCAGCAGCCCCGACGGGGGGGCTGCGGAGACCCAGTACTTC
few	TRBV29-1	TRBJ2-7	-	CSVGDLEGTYEQYF	TGCAGCGTTGGAGACTTGGAGGGGACGTATGAGCAGTACTTC
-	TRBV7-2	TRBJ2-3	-	CASSLGITDTQYF	TGTGCCAGCAGCTTAGGGATCACAGATACGCAGTATTTT
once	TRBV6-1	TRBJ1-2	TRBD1	CASSDTGGYGYTF	TGTGCCAGCAGTGATACAGGGGGCTATGGCTACACCTTC
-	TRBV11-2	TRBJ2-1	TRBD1	CASKGQENEQFF	TGTGCCAGTAAGGGACAGGAGAATGAGCAGTTCTTC
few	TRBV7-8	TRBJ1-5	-	CASSLATDQPQHF	TGTGCCAGCAGCTTAGCGACCGATCAGCCCCAGCATTTT
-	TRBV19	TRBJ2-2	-	CASTDLGLTGELFF	TGTGCCAGTACCGACCTTGGGTTAACCGGGGAGCTGTTTTTT
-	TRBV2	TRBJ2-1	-	CASSVGDNEQFF	TGTGCCAGCAGTGTCGGTGACAATGAGCAGTTCTTC
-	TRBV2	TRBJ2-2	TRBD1	CASSINRDRGLTGELFF	TGTGCCAGCAGCATCAACCGGGACAGGGGCCTCACCGGGGAGCTGTTTTTT
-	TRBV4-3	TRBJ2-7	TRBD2	CASSLRLAGGPHEQYF	TGCGCCAGCAGCCTAAGACTAGCGGGGGGGCCCCACGAGCAGTACTTC
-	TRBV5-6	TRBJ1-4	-	CASSPETGTNEKLFF	TGTGCCAGCAGCCCCGAGACGGGGACTAATGAAAAACTGTTTTTT
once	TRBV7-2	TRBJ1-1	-	CASSLDVGNTEAFF	TGTGCCAGCAGCTTAGATGTCGGGAACACTGAAGCTTTCTTT
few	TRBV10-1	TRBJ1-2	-	CASSDPGDNGYTF	TGCGCCAGCAGTGATCCGGGGGATAATGGCTACACCTTC
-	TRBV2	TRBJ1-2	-	CASSEGTNYGYTF	TGTGCCAGCAGTGAAGGAACTAACTATGGCTACACCTTC
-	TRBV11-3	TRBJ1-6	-	CASSLVMGAGDYNSPLHF	TGTGCCAGCAGCTTAGTGATGGGGGCAGGGGACTATAATTCACCCCTCCACTTT